Listed below are T cell receptor beta chains from one sample, sequenced in a study of beta chain features in type 1 diabetes. Assay: immunoSEQ multiplex PCR; the TCRdb copy retains only in-frame clones and omits some. Of 970,000 or so clones in the sample, around a sixth were seen once. The specimen sequenced was naive CD4+ T cells from blood. These receptor sequences come from a woman under 30 in good health. CDR3s include the opening cysteine and the closing phenylalanine or tryptophan.

V gene: TRBV15; CDR3 protein: CATSRDLRGDTQYF
V gene: TRBV28; CDR3 protein: CASSLPLGGSEQYF
V gene: TRBV7-8; CDR3 protein: CASSLMTGSPAFF
V gene: TRBV18; CDR3 protein: CASSLASRYNEQFF
V gene: TRBV11-2; CDR3 protein: CASSPTGTGTGAGELFF
V gene: TRBV25-1; CDR3 protein: CASGLAGGHEQFF
V gene: TRBV14; CDR3 protein: CASSQGLGGSADTQYF
V gene: TRBV2; CDR3 protein: CASSEALHTQYF
V gene: TRBV13; CDR3 protein: CASSLSGSGYYEQYF
V gene: TRBV2; CDR3 protein: CASSEAPADTDTQYF
V gene: TRBV9; CDR3 protein: CASSVQGASVGNTIYF
V gene: TRBV10-3; CDR3 protein: CAISASGARGEQFF
V gene: TRBV29-1; CDR3 protein: CSVWRRTYRGLAGGSDTQYF
V gene: TRBV7-3; CDR3 protein: CASSPRLGGGLYEQYF
V gene: TRBV28; CDR3 protein: CASEIAGASYEQYF
V gene: TRBV18; CDR3 protein: CASSPQGNPPYEQYF
V gene: TRBV7-2; CDR3 protein: CASSLQASSTDTQYF
V gene: TRBV5-1; CDR3 protein: CASSLETGKGTQYF
V gene: TRBV7-9; CDR3 protein: CASSLLPSSLRRTEAFF
V gene: TRBV4-1; CDR3 protein: CASSQVVGDRGYEQYF
V gene: TRBV7-2; CDR3 protein: CASSLGDYSNQPQHF
V gene: TRBV9; CDR3 protein: CASSETGVAGELFF
V gene: TRBV4-3; CDR3 protein: CASSQDLGRRFYEQYF
V gene: TRBV7-2; CDR3 protein: CASSLQGAGMNTEAFF
V gene: TRBV28; CDR3 protein: CASSLGPGKTDTQYF
V gene: TRBV7-2; CDR3 protein: CASRGLAGITDTQYF
V gene: TRBV6-4; CDR3 protein: CASTRLAFF
V gene: TRBV4-3; CDR3 protein: CASSLDSGQGYEQYF
V gene: TRBV6-5; CDR3 protein: CASSYSSAGQYEQYF
V gene: TRBV10-3; CDR3 protein: CAISEAGPNTEAFF
V gene: TRBV5-4; CDR3 protein: CASSLLRAGGGNEQFF